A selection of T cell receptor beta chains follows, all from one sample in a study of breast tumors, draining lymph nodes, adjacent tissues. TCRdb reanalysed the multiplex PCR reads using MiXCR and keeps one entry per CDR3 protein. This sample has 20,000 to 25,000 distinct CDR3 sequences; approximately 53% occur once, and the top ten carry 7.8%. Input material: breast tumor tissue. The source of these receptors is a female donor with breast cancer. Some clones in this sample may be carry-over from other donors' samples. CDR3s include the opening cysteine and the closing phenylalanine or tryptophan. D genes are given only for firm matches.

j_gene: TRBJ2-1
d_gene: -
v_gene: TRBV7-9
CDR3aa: CASSSPPSGVSYNEQFF

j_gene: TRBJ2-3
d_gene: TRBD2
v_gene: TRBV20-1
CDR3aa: CSARRGADTQYF

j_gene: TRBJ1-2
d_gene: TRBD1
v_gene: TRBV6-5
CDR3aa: CASSFAGTGGNYGYTF

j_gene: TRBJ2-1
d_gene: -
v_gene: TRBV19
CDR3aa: CASSARGGSYNEQFF

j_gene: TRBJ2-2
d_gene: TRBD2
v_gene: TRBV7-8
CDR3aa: CASGGRDGELFF

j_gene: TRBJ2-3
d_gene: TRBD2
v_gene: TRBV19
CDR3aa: CASSIPSPGGGSDTQYF

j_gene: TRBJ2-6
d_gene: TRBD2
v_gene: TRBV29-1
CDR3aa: CSVAGLAVKERSGANVLTF

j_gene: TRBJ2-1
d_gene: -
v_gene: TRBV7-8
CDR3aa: CASSLEPAGVSDEQFF

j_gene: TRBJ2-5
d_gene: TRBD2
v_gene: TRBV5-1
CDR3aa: CASSEGTSDVETQYF

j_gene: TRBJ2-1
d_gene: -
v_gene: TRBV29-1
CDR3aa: CSVEGPGGSSKQFF

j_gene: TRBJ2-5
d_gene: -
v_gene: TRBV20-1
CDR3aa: CSARLIEETQYF

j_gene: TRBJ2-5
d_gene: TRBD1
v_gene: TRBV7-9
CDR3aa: CASSLATGETQYF

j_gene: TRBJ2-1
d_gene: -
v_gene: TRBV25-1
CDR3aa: CASNLPGVNNEQFF

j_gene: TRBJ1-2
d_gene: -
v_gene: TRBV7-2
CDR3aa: CASSFGGNNYGYTF

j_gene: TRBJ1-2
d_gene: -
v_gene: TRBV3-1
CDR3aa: CAGSQEAGPGYGYTF

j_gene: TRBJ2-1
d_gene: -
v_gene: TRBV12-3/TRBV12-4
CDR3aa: CASSLTQPALFF

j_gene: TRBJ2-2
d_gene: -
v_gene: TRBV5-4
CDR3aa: CASSPGVDTGELFF

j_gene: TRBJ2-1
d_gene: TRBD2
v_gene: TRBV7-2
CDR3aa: CASTGTSGSYNEQFF

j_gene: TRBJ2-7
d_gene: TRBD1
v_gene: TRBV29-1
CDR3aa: CSVGQGAGHEQYF

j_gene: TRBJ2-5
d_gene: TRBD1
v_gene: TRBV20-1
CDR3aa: CSARDPGTGGLETQYF

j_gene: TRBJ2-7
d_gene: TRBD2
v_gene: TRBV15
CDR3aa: CATSRAFGLAGAYEQYF

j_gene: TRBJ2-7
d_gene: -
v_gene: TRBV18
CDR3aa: CASSPLGNEQYF

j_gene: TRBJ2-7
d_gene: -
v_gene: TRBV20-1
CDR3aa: CSAINLALAYEQYF

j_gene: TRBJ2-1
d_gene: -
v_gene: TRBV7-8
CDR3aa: CASSPQRGSRNEQFF

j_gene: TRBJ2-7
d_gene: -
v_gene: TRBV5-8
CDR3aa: CASSLMGMPEQYF

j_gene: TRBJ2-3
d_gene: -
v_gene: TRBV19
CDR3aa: CASSGPVVADTQYF

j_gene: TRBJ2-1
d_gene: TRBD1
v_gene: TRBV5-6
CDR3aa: CASSSGQRNYNEQFF

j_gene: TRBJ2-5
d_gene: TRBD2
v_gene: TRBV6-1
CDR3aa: CASRGLAGGQETQYF

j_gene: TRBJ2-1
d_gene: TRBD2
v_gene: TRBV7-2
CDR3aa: CASRETSGNYNEQFF

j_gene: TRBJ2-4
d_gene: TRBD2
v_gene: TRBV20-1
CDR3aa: CSASFLGLAGGIQYF

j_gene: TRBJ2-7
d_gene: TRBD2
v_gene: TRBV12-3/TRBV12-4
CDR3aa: CASSFGLAGAYEQYF

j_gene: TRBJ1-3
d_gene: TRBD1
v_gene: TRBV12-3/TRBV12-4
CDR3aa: CASSPQTGGRRFESGNTIYF

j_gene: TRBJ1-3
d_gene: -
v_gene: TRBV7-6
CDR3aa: CASSSTGPSSSSGNTIYF

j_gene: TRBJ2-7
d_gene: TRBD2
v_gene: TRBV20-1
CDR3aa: CSAAGTSGYEQYF

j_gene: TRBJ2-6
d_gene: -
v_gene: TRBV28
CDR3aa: CASRPDSSSGANVLTF

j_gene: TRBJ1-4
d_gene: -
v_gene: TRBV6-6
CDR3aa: CASSYLGLSGEKLFF

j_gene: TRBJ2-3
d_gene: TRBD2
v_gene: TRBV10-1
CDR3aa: CASSESGGPTDTQYF

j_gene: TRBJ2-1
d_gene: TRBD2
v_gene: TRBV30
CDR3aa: CAWKSRGGSRYNEQFF

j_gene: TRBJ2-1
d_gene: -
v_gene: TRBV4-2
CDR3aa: CASSQAGAGGGNEQFF

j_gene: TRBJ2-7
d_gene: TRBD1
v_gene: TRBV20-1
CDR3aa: CSARARTGISEQYF

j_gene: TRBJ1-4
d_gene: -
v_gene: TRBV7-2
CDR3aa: CASSLGRGTNEKLFF

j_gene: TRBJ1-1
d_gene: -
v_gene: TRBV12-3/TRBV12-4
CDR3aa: CASTLGLMRVGAFF

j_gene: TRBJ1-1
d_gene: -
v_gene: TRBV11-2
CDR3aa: CASSPRGGHTEAFF

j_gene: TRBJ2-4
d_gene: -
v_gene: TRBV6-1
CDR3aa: CASSEPPPIGNIQYF

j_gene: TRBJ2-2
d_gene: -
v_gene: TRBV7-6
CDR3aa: CASSLVSTDTGELFF

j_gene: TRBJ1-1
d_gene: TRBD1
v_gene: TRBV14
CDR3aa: CASSPRGTGLNTEAFF

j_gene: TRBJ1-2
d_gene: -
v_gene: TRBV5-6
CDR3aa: CASSLDGGYTF

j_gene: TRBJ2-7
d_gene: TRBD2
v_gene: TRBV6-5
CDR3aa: CASSYSSGSRYEQYF

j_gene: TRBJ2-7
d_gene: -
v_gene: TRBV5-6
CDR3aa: CASNFGTSGWYGQYF

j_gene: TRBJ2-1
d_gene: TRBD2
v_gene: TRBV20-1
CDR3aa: CSASRGLAGVHEQFF

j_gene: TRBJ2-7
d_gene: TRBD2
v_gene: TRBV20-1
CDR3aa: CSAISGRGYELQYF

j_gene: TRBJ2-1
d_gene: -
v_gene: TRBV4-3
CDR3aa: CASSQGLGGEQFF

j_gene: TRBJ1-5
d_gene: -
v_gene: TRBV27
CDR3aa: CASSLGVASNQPQHF

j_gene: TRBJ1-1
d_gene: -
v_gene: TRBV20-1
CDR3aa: CSARRLGAGEAFF

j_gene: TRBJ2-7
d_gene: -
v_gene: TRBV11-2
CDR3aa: CASSFYICSASRSSYEQYF

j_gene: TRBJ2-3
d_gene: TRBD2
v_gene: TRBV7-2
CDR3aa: CASVLAGGVDTQYF

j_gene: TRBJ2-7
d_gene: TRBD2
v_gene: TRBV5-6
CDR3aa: CASSPGTSGSLPYEQYF

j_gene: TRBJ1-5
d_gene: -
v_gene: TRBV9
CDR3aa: CVSSVGAEDQPQHF

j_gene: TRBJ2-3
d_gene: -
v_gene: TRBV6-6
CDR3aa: CASRTARVTDTQYF